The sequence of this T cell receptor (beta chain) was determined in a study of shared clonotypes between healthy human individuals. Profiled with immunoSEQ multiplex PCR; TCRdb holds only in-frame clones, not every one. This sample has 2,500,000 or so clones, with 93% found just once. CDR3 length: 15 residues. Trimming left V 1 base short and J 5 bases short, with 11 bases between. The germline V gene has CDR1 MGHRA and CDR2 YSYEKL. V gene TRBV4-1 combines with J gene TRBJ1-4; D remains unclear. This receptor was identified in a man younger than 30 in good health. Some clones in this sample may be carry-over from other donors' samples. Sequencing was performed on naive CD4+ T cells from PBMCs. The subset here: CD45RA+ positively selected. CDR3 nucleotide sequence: TGCGCCAGCAGCCAAGGAGTATGGCTGAATGAAAAACTGTTTTTT. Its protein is CASSQGVWLNEKLFF.